This T cell receptor (beta chain) is from a study of T cell changes during pregnancy in multiple sclerosis. Assay used: immunoSEQ multiplex PCR; TCRdb lists only in-frame clones, some missing. Of 50,000 to 65,000 clones listed, around 90% are singletons. Trimming at V came to 6 bases and at J to 0 bases, leaving 7 bases not matched to a gene. This CDR3 spans 14 amino acids. CDR1 is SQVTM, CDR2 ANQGSEA, per germline. The TCR comes from a female donor with multiple sclerosis, enrolled in a pregnancy study. This chain joins TRBV29-1 and TRBJ2-7; TRBD1 agrees at 8 bases. The sequencing here drew on CD4+ T cells from peripheral blood mononuclear cells, taken in the first trimester of pregnancy. CDR3 residues: CSVGTGQISYEQYF. CDR3 coding DNA: TGCAGCGTCGGGACAGGCCAGATCTCCTACGAGCAGTACTTC.